This T cell receptor beta chain is from a study of Ad26.COV2.S vaccination and SARS-CoV-2 variants (dated by TCRdb to the early 2020s). About the full investigation: The specificity and breadth of SARS-CoV-2-reactive T cell receptors after Ad26.COV2.S vaccination were assessed by TCRbeta repertoire sequencing. A total of 32 samples were included in the TCR-sequenced set, comprising 19 Ad26.COV2.S vaccine recipients, 5 placebo recipients and 8 SARS-CoV-2 convalescent individuals. Points the paper makes about the study in general: Ad26.COV2.S recipients had higher spike-specific TCR breadth than placebo recipients (P = 0.0014). Substantial breadth of spike-specific CD8+ and CD4+ T cell responses was reported after vaccination. The authors noted that the TCR breadth and depth analyses may have underestimated total T cell responses. Vaccine and placebo recipients had comparable non-spike TCR breadth, which fits with the vaccine containing only spike.

Read against the paper, the sample's time point label means: individuals recovered from natural SARS-CoV-2 infection. Comments on this clone: No antigen is known for it. Base-call qualities are not available, and no considerably larger clone is one nucleotide away.

TCRbeta CDR3 regions were sequenced with the immunoSEQ Assay. After extraction, genomic DNA underwent amplification by bias-controlled multiplex PCR, followed by high-throughput sequencing. In the original analysis: To quantify the absolute abundance of every unique TCRbeta CDR3 region, sequences were collapsed and filtered. T cell fraction was estimated by normalizing TCRbeta template counts to usable DNA, with usable DNA measured through amplification of reference genes found in all nucleated cells. Repertoire TCRs were annotated as SARS-CoV-2-specific when V gene, CDR3 amino acid sequence and J gene were exactly matched to a known reactive TCR set. The reference SARS-CoV-2 TCR set was derived from MIRA and filtered for enrichment in COVID-19-positive ImmuneCODE repertoires, a step that removed public or cross-reactive TCRs. Drawing on the MIRA antigens, annotated TCRs were analysed further at the level of specific ORF or position within ORF. Breadth was defined as the number of annotated unique rearrangements divided by the total number of unique productive rearrangements, and depth was defined as the summed frequency of the annotated unique rearrangements. Two-sided Wilcoxon rank-sum tests were used to compare TCR breadth between groups. The table was pulled from immuneACCESS by TCRdb, which kept in-frame rearrangements only. Such tables lose some clones; where checked, under half of the loss comes from unresolved V genes, and the rest has no known cause. Clone size and the V and J calls come from that table; the DNA yielded D and trimming. This sample comprises 300,000 to 400,000 clones, 92% of them detected only once. Under 4% of the sample goes to the ten largest clones.

The junction shows trimming of 7 bases on V and 1 base on J, and the gene matches do not reach 9 bases of it. From a lookup of the germline V gene, CDR1 and CDR2 are MGHRA and YSYEKL. Counted from cysteine to phenylalanine, this CDR3 has 15 amino acids. Of all the DNA, just the CDR3 is kept, 45 bases in frame from base 1. The chain is encoded by TRBV4-1 joined to TRBJ1-1; 7 middle bases align to TRBD1. The sequencing used peripheral blood, collected after recovery from COVID-19. The sequence was obtained from a human donor who had recovered from COVID-19. The encoded CDR3 is CASTGTAISNTEAFF. The nucleotide sequence reads as follows: TGCGCCAGCACCGGGACAGCGATCTCGAACACTGAAGCTTTCTTT.